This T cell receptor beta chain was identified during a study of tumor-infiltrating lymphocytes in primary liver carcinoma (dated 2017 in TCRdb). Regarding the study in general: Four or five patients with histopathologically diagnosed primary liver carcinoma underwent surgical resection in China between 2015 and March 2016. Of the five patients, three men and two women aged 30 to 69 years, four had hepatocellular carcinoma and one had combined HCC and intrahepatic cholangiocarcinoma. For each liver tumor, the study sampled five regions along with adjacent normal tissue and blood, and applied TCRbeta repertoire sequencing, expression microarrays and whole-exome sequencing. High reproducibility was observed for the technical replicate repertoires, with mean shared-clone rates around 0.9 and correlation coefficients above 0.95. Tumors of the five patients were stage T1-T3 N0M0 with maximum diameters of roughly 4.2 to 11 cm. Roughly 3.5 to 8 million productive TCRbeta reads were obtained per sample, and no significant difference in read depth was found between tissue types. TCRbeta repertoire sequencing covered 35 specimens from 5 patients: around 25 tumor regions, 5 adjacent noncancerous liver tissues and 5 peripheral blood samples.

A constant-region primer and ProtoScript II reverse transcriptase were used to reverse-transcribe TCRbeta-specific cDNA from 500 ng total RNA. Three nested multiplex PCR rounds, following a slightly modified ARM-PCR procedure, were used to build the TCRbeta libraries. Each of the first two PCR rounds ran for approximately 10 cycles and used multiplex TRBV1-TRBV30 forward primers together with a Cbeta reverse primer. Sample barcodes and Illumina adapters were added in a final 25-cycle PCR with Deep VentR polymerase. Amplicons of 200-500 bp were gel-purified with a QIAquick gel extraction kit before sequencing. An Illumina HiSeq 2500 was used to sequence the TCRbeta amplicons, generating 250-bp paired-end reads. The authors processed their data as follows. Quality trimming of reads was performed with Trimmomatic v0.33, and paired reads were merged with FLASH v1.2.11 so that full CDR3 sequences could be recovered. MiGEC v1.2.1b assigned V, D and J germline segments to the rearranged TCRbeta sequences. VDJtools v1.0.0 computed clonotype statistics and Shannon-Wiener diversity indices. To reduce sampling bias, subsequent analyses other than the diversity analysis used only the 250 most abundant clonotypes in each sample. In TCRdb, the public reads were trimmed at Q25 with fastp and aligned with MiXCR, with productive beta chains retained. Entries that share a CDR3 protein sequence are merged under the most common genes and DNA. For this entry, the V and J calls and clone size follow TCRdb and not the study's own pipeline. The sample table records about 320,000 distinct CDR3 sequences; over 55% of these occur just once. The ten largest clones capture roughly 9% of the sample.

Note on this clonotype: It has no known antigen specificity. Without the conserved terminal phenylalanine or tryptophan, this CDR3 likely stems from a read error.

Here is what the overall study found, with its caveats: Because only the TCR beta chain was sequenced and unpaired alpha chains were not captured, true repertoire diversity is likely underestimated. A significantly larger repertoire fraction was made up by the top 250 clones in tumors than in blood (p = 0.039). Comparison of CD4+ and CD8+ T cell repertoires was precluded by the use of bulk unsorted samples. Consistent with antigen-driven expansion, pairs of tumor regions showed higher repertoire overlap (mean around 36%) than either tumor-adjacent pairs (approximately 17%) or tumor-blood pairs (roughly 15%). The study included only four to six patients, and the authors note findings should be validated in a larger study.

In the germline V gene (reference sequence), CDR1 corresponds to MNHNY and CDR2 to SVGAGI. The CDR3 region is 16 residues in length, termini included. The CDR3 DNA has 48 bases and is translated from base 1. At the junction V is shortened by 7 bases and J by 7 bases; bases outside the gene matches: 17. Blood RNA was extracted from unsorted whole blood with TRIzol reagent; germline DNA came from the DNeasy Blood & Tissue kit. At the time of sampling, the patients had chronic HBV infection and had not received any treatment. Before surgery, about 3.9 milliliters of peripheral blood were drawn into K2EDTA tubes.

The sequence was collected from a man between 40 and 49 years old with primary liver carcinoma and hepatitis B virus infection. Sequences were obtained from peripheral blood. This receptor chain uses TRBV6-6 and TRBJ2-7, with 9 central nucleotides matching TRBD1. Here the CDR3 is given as CASTQTRGQGPEEQYL. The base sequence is TGTGCCAGCACCCAAACAAGGGGACAGGGACCGGAAGAGCAGTACCTC.